Sequencing of this T cell receptor beta chain was carried out in a study of T cell changes during pregnancy in multiple sclerosis (dated by TCRdb to about 2019). The study in broad terms: The study looked at changes in the T cell repertoire across pregnancy in women with multiple sclerosis.

Trimming removed 6 bases from V and 3 bases from J; the gene matches leave 9 bases unexplained. The CDR3 goes from the cysteine to the phenylalanine over 15 residues. Just the 45-base CDR3 DNA is kept, in frame starting at base 1. From a lookup of the germline V gene, CDR1 and CDR2 are MNHNS and SASEGT. To note about this clone: Its antigen is still unknown. The sample holds no much larger clone one base away, and base qualities are not on file.

Libraries were made using the immunoSEQ multiplex PCR assay. TCRdb re-hosts the immuneACCESS table, in-frame sequences only. Its copies lack some clones; in the studies checked, an unresolved V gene accounts for under half of them, and the cause for the rest is not known. The sample has 55,000 to 70,000 clones on record, 90% of them singletons. The ten largest clones represent 2% to 2.5% of the sample. Sequenced here: peripheral blood, sampled in the first trimester of pregnancy. This sequence was found in a female donor in good health, enrolled as a control in a pregnancy study. Recombination connected TRBV6-1 to TRBJ2-7, with 9 middle bases fitting TRBD1. The bases are TGTGCCAGCAGGGGTTTAAGACAGGGGGGCTACGAGCAGTACTTC. Its amino acids are CASRGLRQGGYEQYF.